This T cell receptor (beta chain) was obtained from a study of cytomegalovirus exposure and HLA in healthy donors. Whole-study results and caveats: Researchers catalogued some 160 TCR beta chains as cytomegalovirus-associated. The classifier, whose performance was assessed in both the original and validation cohorts, reportedly diagnosed cytomegalovirus status with high specificity and sensitivity.

Notes on this clone: What it recognizes is unknown.

The CDR3 is made up of 13 amino acids. Germline CDR1 MNHEY, CDR2 SVGAGI. With 6 bases clipped from V and 4 bases from J, the junction kept 5 bases outside the gene matches. The assay was immunoSEQ multiplex PCR, and TCRdb's table has in-frame clones only and misses some. The sample carries approximately 72,000 clones, approximately 94% recorded once. The V gene is TRBV6-5, the J gene TRBJ1-2, with 7 bases lining up with TRBD1. This TCR was recovered from a woman aged 18-29 years in good health and CMV-seronegative. The specimen was PBMCs. Written as DNA, the CDR3 is TGTGCCAGCAGCACGGGACAGAGCTATGGCTACACCTTC. Protein: CASSTGQSYGYTF.